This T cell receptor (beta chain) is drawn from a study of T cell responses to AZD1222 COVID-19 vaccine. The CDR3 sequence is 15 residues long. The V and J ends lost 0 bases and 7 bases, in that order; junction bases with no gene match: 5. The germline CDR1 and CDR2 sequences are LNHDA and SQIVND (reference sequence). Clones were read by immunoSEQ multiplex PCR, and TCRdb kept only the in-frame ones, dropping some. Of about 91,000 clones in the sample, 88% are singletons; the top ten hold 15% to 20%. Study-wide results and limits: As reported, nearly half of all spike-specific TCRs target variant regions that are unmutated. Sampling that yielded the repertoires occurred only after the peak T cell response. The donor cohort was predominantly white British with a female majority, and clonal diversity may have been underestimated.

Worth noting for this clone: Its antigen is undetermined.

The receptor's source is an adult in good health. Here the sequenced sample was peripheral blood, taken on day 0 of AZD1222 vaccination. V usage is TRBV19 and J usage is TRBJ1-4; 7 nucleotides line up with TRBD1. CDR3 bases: TGTGCCAGTAGTATAGAGAAGGGGGCGAGTGAAAAACTGTTTTTT. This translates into CASSIEKGASEKLFF.